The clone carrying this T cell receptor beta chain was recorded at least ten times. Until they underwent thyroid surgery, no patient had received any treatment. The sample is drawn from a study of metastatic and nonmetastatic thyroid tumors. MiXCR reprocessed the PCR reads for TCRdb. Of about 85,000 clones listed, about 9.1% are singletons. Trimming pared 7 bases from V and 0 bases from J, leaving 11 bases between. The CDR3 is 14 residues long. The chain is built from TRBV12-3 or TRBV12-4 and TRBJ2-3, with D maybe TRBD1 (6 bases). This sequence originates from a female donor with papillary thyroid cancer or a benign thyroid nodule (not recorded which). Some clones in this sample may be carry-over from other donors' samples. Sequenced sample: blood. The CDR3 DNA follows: TGTGCCAGCAAAATTGGACAGAGCACAGATACGCAGTATTTT. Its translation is CASKIGQSTDTQYF.